One sample yielded the 3 T cell receptor beta chains listed below, sequenced in a study of cytomegalovirus exposure and HLA in healthy donors. The PCR ran on 60 Vbeta and 13 Jbeta primers. Produced via immunoSEQ multiplex PCR; TCRdb's table is partial and in-frame only. This repertoire shows some 150,000 clones, 80% found once; its top ten account for about 4.5%. Sequenced sample: PBMCs. Receptors originate from a man aged 25-40 years in good health and CMV-seronegative.

V is TRBV27 and J is TRBJ2-5, with TRBD2 matching 7 bases. V shed 4 bases and J 2 bases; nucleotides not matched to a gene: 4. The CDR3 sequence is 14 residues long. CDR1 is MNHEY and CDR2 is SMNVEV in the germline V gene (reference sequence). CDR3: CASSWIGGQETQYF. The CDR3 region has the DNA TGTGCCAGCAGTTGGATCGGGGGGCAAGAGACCCAGTACTTC.

With respect to this clone: The identical CDR3 is also encoded by other nucleotide sequences in the sample. The genes are TRBV2 and TRBJ2-7; 7 bases match TRBD2. CDR1 is SNHLY and CDR2 is FYNNEI in the germline V gene. This CDR3 has 14 amino acids. V lost 0 bases, J lost 2 bases, and 1 base stayed unmatched. CDR3 coding DNA: TGTGCCAGCAGTGAAGCCGGGGGGACCTACGAGCAGTACTTC. Residues: CASSEAGGTYEQYF.

The chain uses TRBV28 and TRBJ1-2; TRBD1 matches at 8 bases. This CDR3 region has 16 residues. CDR1 MDHEN and CDR2 SYDVKM come from the germline V gene. V trimming: 2 bases; J trimming: 4 bases; junction bases outside the gene matches: 9. For the CDR3, the DNA is TGTGCCAGCAGTTTAAGGGACAGGTTAGGATCCTATGGCTACACCTTC. This sequence encodes CASSLRDRLGSYGYTF.